This T cell receptor beta chain was sequenced for a study of tumor and adjacent non-tumor tissue in lung cancer. On the study more broadly: On average, productive TCRbeta reads reached about 4.2 million per sample.

J lost 8 bases, V lost 5 bases, and 8 bases had no gene match. Germline V CDR1 and CDR2: KGHSH, LQKENI. The CDR3 contains 15 residues. RNA was extracted from bulk tissue without any cell sorting. Chemotherapy-naive patients with new lung cancer underwent thoracic surgery in China, August–November 2014. TCRbeta libraries were built with three rounds of nested PCR, modified from ARM-PCR. TCRdb called the multiplex PCR reads again in MiXCR, with one record for every CDR3 protein. The profile shows about 68,000 distinct CDR3 sequences, 55% to 75% of them singletons. This TCR derives from a man in his fifties or sixties with non-small cell lung cancer. What was sequenced was lung tumor tissue. The gene calls are TRBV18 and TRBJ2-3; 12 positions agree with TRBD2. CDR3 region: CASSSTSGGAGTQYF. The CDR3 DNA follows: TGTGCCAGCTCATCGACTAGCGGGGGAGCAGGTACGCAGTATTTT.